Presented here are 25 T cell receptor beta chains from one specimen sequenced in a study of blood T cell repertoires in COVID-19. The repertoire was sequenced with immunoSEQ multiplex PCR; TCRdb's copy has only in-frame clones and lacks some. The sample contains approximately 110,000 clones, about 87% of which appear only once. Sequenced material: peripheral blood. These receptor sequences come from a woman between 45 and 60 years old with acute or convalescent COVID-19.

This sequence joins TRBV15 and TRBJ2-3, with D perhaps matching TRBD2 (5 bases). The CDR3 has 15 amino acids. Germline V lookup: CDR1 LNHNV, CDR2 YYDKDF (reference sequence). Trimming took off 7 bases at V and 2 bases at J, with 16 bases between the two ends. This CDR3 reads CATTGGWGTTDTQYF. CDR3 nucleotides: TGTGCCACCACGGGCGGGTGGGGAACCACAGATACGCAGTATTTT. Filled out from reference TRBV15 and TRBJ2-3, the complete variable domain reads DAMVIQNPRYQVTQFGKPVTLSCSQTLNHNVMYWYQQKSSQAPKLLFHYYDKDFNNEADTPDNFQSRRPNTSFCFLDIRSPGLGDTAMYLCATTGGWGTTDTQYFGPGTRLTVL.

This clone was observed a handful of times. The CDR3, as DNA: TGTGCCAGCAGCCAAGCGTACCTAGGTACTACTTCCTACGAGCAGTACTTC. Its translation is CASSQAYLGTTSYEQYF. The chain joins TRBV4-2 to TRBJ2-7; no definite D call. The CDR3 consists of 17 residues. Germline V lookup: CDR1 LGHNA, CDR2 YNFKEQ. Trimming stripped 1 base from V and 1 base from J, with 17 bases between.

The gene calls are TRBV9 and TRBJ2-3, with D possibly TRBD2 on 5 matching bases. Germline V CDR1 and CDR2: SGDLS, YYNGEE. The CDR3 covers 13 residues. The ends were cut back, 0 bases at V and 6 bases at J, with 8 bases in the middle. This chain's CDR3 is CASSVGGLDTQYF. CDR3 DNA sequence: TGTGCCAGCAGCGTAGGTGGACTGGATACGCAGTATTTT.

This chain uses TRBV5-6 with TRBJ1-2; D call uncertain. Germline V gives CDR1 SGHDT, CDR2 YYEEEE. V gave up 0 bases and J gave up 7 bases, with 10 bases separating them. This CDR3 comprises 13 residues. CDR3 sequence (DNA): TGTGCCAGCAGCTTGGGACGGACTTTTGGCTACACCTTC. Its protein product is CASSLGRTFGYTF.

This chain joins TRBV6-1 and TRBJ1-2; 8 bases are shared with TRBD1. CDR1 is MNHNS, CDR2 SASEGT, per germline. The V gene end was trimmed by 9 bases and the J gene end by 6 bases; junction bases not matched to a gene: 6. The CDR3 covers 12 residues. CDR3 sequence (DNA): TGTGCCAGTCTCAGGGGGCACGATGGCTACACCTTC. Its translation: CASLRGHDGYTF.

In its sample, this clone was seen once. V is TRBV3-1 (or the pseudogene TRBV3-2) and J is TRBJ1-4; 8 bases map to TRBD1. There are 13 residues in the CDR3. With 8 bases clipped from V and 6 bases from J, the junction kept 5 bases outside the gene matches. The germline CDR1 and CDR2 sequences are LGHDT and YNNKEL (reference sequence). The CDR3 coding sequence is TGTGCCAGCGGCGGGACAGGCTATGAAAAACTGTTTTTT. Its protein is CASGGTGYEKLFF.

CDR3 coding DNA: TGTGCCAGCAGCTTGGCGGACAGGGACTCCAACATTCAGTACTTC. Translating it yields CASSLADRDSNIQYF. This rearrangement joins TRBV5-6 to TRBJ2-4, with TRBD1 matching over 8 bases. Trimming at V came to 0 bases and at J to 7 bases, leaving 6 bases not matched to a gene. The germline V gene has CDR1 SGHDT and CDR2 YYEEEE. The CDR3 is 15 residues long.

In this sample, this clone turned up a few times. The chain employs TRBV5-1 and TRBJ1-1, with a possible D match to TRBD1 (5 bases). The CDR3 contains 13 residues. Germline-derived CDR1 and CDR2 are SGHRS and YFSETQ. V was trimmed by 2 bases and J by 9 bases, leaving 14 bases between them. CDR3 nucleotide sequence: TGCGCCAGCAGCTTCCCCGGGGGGGATAAAGCTTTCTTT. Its protein is CASSFPGGDKAFF.

This chain uses TRBV6-6 with TRBJ2-7, with TRBD1 identical over 7 bases. CDR1 and CDR2 from the germline V gene are MNHNY and SVGAGI (reference sequence). The CDR3 contains 14 residues. V was clipped by 7 bases and J by 0 bases; unmatched bases: 6. The CDR3 DNA is TGTGCCAGCAAAGGGACAGCCAGCTCCTACGAGCAGTACTTC. Translating it yields CASKGTASSYEQYF.

The V call is TRBV5-6, the J call TRBJ1-2; D is possibly TRBD1 (5 bases). V lost 4 bases and J 12 bases, leaving 16 bases between the germline ends. Germline V gene lookup returns CDR1 SGHDT and CDR2 YYEEEE. The CDR3 contains 12 residues. The CDR3 DNA reads TGTGCCAGCAGCCGGGGGGACCGAGAGGACACCTTC. Protein product: CASSRGDREDTF.

The J gene is TRBJ1-1, the V gene TRBV23-1; D uncertain. TRBV23-1 falls under the ORF class, with uncertain function. Trimming took 8 bases from V and 3 from J, leaving 25 bases between them. The CDR3 totals 17 residues. The CDR3 DNA sequence: TGCGCCAGCCCCGCTAAAGGCTCATTACTAGGTTACACTGAAGCTTTCTTT. Translation: CASPAKGSLLGYTEAFF.

This chain uses TRBV6-2 or TRBV6-3 with TRBJ2-1; maybe TRBD1 (5 bases). This CDR3 spans 13 amino acids. Germline loops: CDR1 MNHEY, CDR2 SVGEGT. Trimming cost V 0 bases and J 8 bases, with 8 bases left between them. This chain's CDR3 is CASSYSTVYEQFF. The DNA of the CDR3 is TGTGCCAGCAGTTACTCGACAGTTTATGAGCAGTTCTTC.

V usage is TRBV3-1 (or the pseudogene TRBV3-2) and J usage is TRBJ2-2; tentative D call: TRBD2 (6 bases). The CDR3 runs 15 residues. Per the germline V gene, CDR1 is LGHDT and CDR2 is YNNKEL (reference sequence). Trimming stripped 4 bases from V and 7 bases from J, with 16 bases between. Here the CDR3 reads CASSRVAGSVGELFF. Here the CDR3 DNA reads TGTGCCAGCAGCCGGGTTGCGGGGTCAGTCGGGGAGCTGTTTTTT.

This chain connects TRBV2 to TRBJ1-2, with D tentatively TRBD1 (6 bases). Per germline, CDR1 SNHLY and CDR2 FYNNEI. With 6 bases removed from V and 3 bases from J, the gap between germline ends came to 11 bases. The CDR3 totals 13 residues. The CDR3 sequence: CASSDRSYYGYTF. Written as DNA, the CDR3 is TGTGCCAGCAGCGACAGGAGTTACTATGGCTACACCTTC. Full variable domain (remainder filled in from reference TRBV2 and TRBJ1-2): EPEVTQTPSHQVTQMGQEVILRCVPISNHLYFYWYRQILGQKVEFLVSFYNNEISEKSEIFDDQFSVERPDGSNFTLKIRSTKLEDSAMYFCASSDRSYYGYTFGSGTRLTVV.

CDR3 in amino acids: CASSRRGLGNYGYTF. The CDR3 DNA reads as TGTGCCAGCAGCCGCCGGGGACTGGGGAACTATGGCTACACCTTC. This chain connects TRBV7-2 to TRBJ1-2; possibly TRBD1 for D (5 bases). The V end was cut by 5 bases, the J end by 2 bases, with 15 bases between. This CDR3 has 15 amino acids. Germline assignment: CDR1 SGHTA and CDR2 FQGNSA.

This clone was seen a single time. The chain recombines TRBV5-1 with TRBJ2-1; TRBD1 matches at 7 bases. The germline V gene encodes CDR1 SGHRS and CDR2 YFSETQ. CDR3 length equals 16 residues. Losses at the gene ends were 4 bases for V and 3 bases for J; bases not matched to a gene: 10. The CDR3: CASSGNGQVIYNEQFF. CDR3 nucleotide sequence: TGCGCCAGCAGCGGTAACGGACAGGTAATCTACAATGAGCAGTTCTTC.

This chain connects TRBV11-2 to TRBJ2-2, with D possibly being TRBD2 (6 bases). This CDR3 has 15 amino acids. Per the germline V gene, CDR1 is SGHAT and CDR2 is FQNNGV. V was cut by 6 bases and J by 2 bases, with 13 bases left in between. The CDR3 coding sequence is TGTGCCAGCAGTGTTGGACTATCCAACACCGGGGAGCTGTTTTTT. Translation gives CASSVGLSNTGELFF.

This chain uses TRBV27 with TRBJ2-2; 7 bases agree with TRBD2. The V gene's germline CDR1 is MNHEY and CDR2 SMNVEV (reference sequence). The CDR3 totals 17 residues. V was clipped by 3 bases and J by 1 base; unmatched bases: 8. The CDR3 DNA sequence: TGTGCCAGCAGTTTGGCTGGGACTACCCAGAACACCGGGGAGCTGTTTTTT. This translates into CASSLAGTTQNTGELFF.

The chain carries TRBV3-1 (or the pseudogene TRBV3-2) and TRBJ2-3; tentatively, D is TRBD2 (6 bases). Germline V CDR1 and CDR2: LGHDT, YNNKEL (reference sequence). The CDR3 runs to 17 residues. V lost 1 base and J 0 bases, leaving 14 bases between the germline ends. The CDR3 sequence is CASSQALSGTSTDTQYF. The DNA of the CDR3 is TGTGCCAGCAGCCAAGCCTTATCCGGGACTAGCACAGATACGCAGTATTTT.

The gene calls are TRBV5-4 and TRBJ2-1, with D possibly matching TRBD2 (6 bases). Trimming cost V 4 bases and J 8 bases, with 10 bases left between them. The CDR3 is 12 residues long. CDR1 and CDR2 from the germline V gene are SGHNT and YYREEE (reference sequence). The CDR3 spells CASSDGGDEQFF. The CDR3 DNA is TGTGCCAGCAGCGACGGGGGAGATGAGCAGTTCTTC.

This chain uses TRBV9 with TRBJ2-1; perhaps TRBD1 as D (6 bases). V was shortened by 3 bases and J by 10 bases, with 17 bases between the two germline ends. Germline CDR1 SGDLS, CDR2 YYNGEE. The CDR3 runs to 14 residues. Here the CDR3 reads CASSDLQTGREQFF. Here the CDR3 DNA reads TGTGCCAGCAGCGATCTCCAAACAGGGCGAGAGCAGTTCTTC.

J is TRBJ2-1 and V is TRBV19; 7 bases are a match to TRBD1. J was trimmed by 3 bases and V by 5 bases; bases with no gene match: 4. The CDR3 contains 14 residues. Germline values: CDR1 LNHDA, CDR2 SQIVND (reference sequence). Here the CDR3 DNA reads TGTGCCAGTAGTCTCCGGGACAGCTACAATGAGCAGTTCTTC. It encodes CASSLRDSYNEQFF.

V gene TRBV19 combines with J gene TRBJ1-1; the match to TRBD1 covers 7 bases. The CDR3 is made up of 16 amino acids. The V segment lost 7 bases and the J segment 11 bases; nucleotides outside the gene matches: 22. In germline, CDR1 is LNHDA, CDR2 SQIVND (reference sequence). The CDR3 region has the DNA TGTGCCAGTACCCCTCTATCCCGACAGGGAATGGTTTCGGCTTTCTTT. Protein product: CASTPLSRQGMVSAFF.

V usage is TRBV10-3 and J usage is TRBJ1-5, with D perhaps TRBD1 (5 bases). Trimming removed 2 bases from V and 0 bases from J, with 5 bases in between. The CDR3 has 14 amino acids. CDR1 is ENHRY and CDR2 is SYGVKD in the germline V gene. The CDR3 bases are TGTGCCATCAGTGAGCAGGGTAGCAATCAGCCCCAGCATTTT. It specifies CAISEQGSNQPQHF.

The J gene is TRBJ1-1, the V gene TRBV6-5; D may be TRBD1 (6 bases). V shed 6 bases and J shed 4 bases, with 15 bases lying between them. Looked up from germline, CDR1 is MNHEY and CDR2 is SVGAGI. This CDR3 comprises 14 residues. The DNA of the CDR3 is TGTGCCAGCAGATCAGGGGTTTCGAGCACTGAAGCTTTCTTT. Translating it yields CASRSGVSSTEAFF.